This T cell receptor beta chain was captured by sequencing in a study of identical twins. Study-wide results and caveats: The study drew conclusions from cross-sectional statistical analysis, not from following the same donors.

Trimming removed 4 bases from V and 2 bases from J, with 13 bases in between. The CDR3 is 15 amino acids. Looked up from germline, CDR1 is SNHLY and CDR2 is FYNNEI. Unique molecular identifiers were present on cDNA, and template switching added a universal primer site. TCRdb independently ran MiXCR on the 5' RACE reads; one entry per CDR3 protein. The profile shows about 660,000 distinct CDR3 sequences, approximately 9% of them singletons. Worth noting for this clonotype: Antigen: not known.

This same sample was also part of a study on yellow fever vaccine responses in identical twins.

The V and J genes are TRBV2 and TRBJ2-3; D ambiguous. Sequencing was carried out using PBMCs. The origin of this receptor is a woman younger than 30 in good health. CDR3 amino acids: CASSVGRTYTDTQYF. For the CDR3, the DNA is TGTGCCAGCAGTGTTGGAAGAACATACACAGATACGCAGTATTTT.